Listed below are T cell receptor beta chains from one sample, sequenced in a study of blood T cell repertoires in COVID-19. The repertoire was sequenced with immunoSEQ multiplex PCR; TCRdb's copy has only in-frame clones and lacks some. There are fewer than 90,000 clones in the sample; around 96% occur only once, and more than 4% lies in the top ten. The sample taken for sequencing was peripheral blood. These receptors were obtained from a human donor with active COVID-19. The donor label of this sample is uncertain. CDR3s include the opening cysteine and the closing phenylalanine or tryptophan. D genes are given only for firm matches. The size entry is marked missing in some rows and otherwise reads once, few, many or a size class.

j_call	v_call	d_call	clone_size	cdr3_aa	cdr3_nt
TRBJ1-4	TRBV7-9	NA	NA	CASSTAGANEKLFF	TGTGCCAGCAGTACAGCAGGGGCTAATGAAAAACTGTTTTTT
TRBJ1-2	TRBV7-2	NA	NA	CASSGQSGANYGYTF	TGTGCCAGCAGCGGCCAGTCTGGAGCTAACTATGGCTACACCTTC
TRBJ2-1	TRBV5-4	NA	NA	CASSLYRSSSRGNEQFF	TGTGCCAGCAGCTTGTATCGCTCGTCCTCCCGGGGAAATGAGCAGTTCTTC
TRBJ2-3	TRBV19	TRBD2	NA	CASNRGVTDTQYF	TGTGCCAGTAACCGGGGGGTCACAGATACGCAGTATTTT
TRBJ2-7	TRBV19	NA	NA	CASSTPLGGDNEQYF	TGTGCCAGTAGTACCCCGCTGGGGGGGGACAACGAGCAGTACTTC
TRBJ1-2	TRBV4-1	NA	NA	CASSQDSVSGGRLNYGYTF	TGCGCCAGCAGCCAAGATTCGGTTTCGGGGGGGAGGCTTAACTATGGCTACACCTTC
TRBJ2-7	TRBV5-6	TRBD2	NA	CASSPNGGGYEQYF	TGTGCCAGCAGCCCAAACGGCGGGGGCTACGAGCAGTACTTC
TRBJ2-7	TRBV28	TRBD1	few	CASSPSWTGGYEQYF	TGTGCCAGCAGCCCCTCATGGACAGGGGGATACGAGCAGTACTTC
TRBJ1-5	TRBV7-2	TRBD1	NA	CASSPVGGGRQPQHF	TGTGCCAGCAGCCCCGTCGGAGGGGGCCGTCAGCCCCAGCATTTT
TRBJ2-2	TRBV5-1	NA	NA	CASDTGQNTGELFF	TGCGCCAGCGATACGGGACAGAACACCGGGGAGCTGTTTTTT
TRBJ1-5	TRBV3-1/TRBV3-2	NA	NA	CASSQDQRSNQPQHF	TGTGCCAGCAGCCAAGATCAGCGTAGCAATCAGCCCCAGCATTTT
TRBJ2-5	TRBV9	NA	NA	CASSGLEGETQYF	TGTGCCAGCAGCGGGCTTGAGGGAGAGACCCAGTACTTC
TRBJ2-5	TRBV5-4	TRBD2	once	CASSLPGLGGETQYF	TGTGCCAGCAGCTTGCCGGGACTAGGGGGAGAGACCCAGTACTTC
TRBJ2-3	TRBV19	TRBD1	NA	CASSIGTGDPDTQYF	TGTGCCAGTAGTATAGGGACAGGGGACCCAGATACGCAGTATTTT
TRBJ1-5	TRBV27	NA	NA	CASSALHSNQPQHF	TGTGCCAGCAGCGCCTTACATAGCAATCAGCCCCAGCATTTT
TRBJ2-7	TRBV5-1	TRBD2	NA	CASSPRGGGGHSGEQYF	TGCGCCAGCAGCCCCCGGGGGGGAGGGGGACACTCGGGTGAGCAGTACTTC
TRBJ1-2	TRBV19	NA	NA	CASSTTYYGYTF	TGTGCCAGTAGTACGACTTACTATGGCTACACCTTC
TRBJ1-1	TRBV11-3	NA	NA	CASSLDRSGAEAFF	TGTGCCAGCAGCTTAGACCGTTCGGGAGCTGAAGCTTTCTTT
TRBJ2-3	TRBV12-3/TRBV12-4	NA	NA	CASSSSATDTQYF	TGTGCCAGCAGTTCTAGTGCCACAGATACGCAGTATTTT
TRBJ2-7	TRBV10-2	NA	NA	CASSESSRKQYF	TGCGCCAGCAGTGAGTCTAGCAGAAAGCAGTACTTC
TRBJ1-5	TRBV24-1	NA	NA	CATSDYRNNQPQHF	TGTGCCACCAGTGATTACAGGAACAATCAGCCCCAGCATTTT
TRBJ1-4	TRBV7-9	NA	NA	CASSYGQSNEKLFF	TGTGCCAGCAGCTACGGACAGAGTAATGAAAAACTGTTTTTT
TRBJ2-1	TRBV11-3	TRBD2	NA	CASSPGTSGGDFNEQFF	TGTGCCAGCAGCCCCGGGACTAGCGGGGGGGATTTCAATGAGCAGTTCTTC
TRBJ1-5	TRBV6-2/TRBV6-3	NA	few	CASSYSWGGSQPQHF	TGTGCCAGCAGTTACTCTTGGGGGGGGTCTCAGCCCCAGCATTTT
TRBJ2-3	TRBV6-1	NA	NA	CASSEAGGGTNTQYF	TGTGCCAGCAGTGAAGCCGGCGGGGGCACAAATACGCAGTATTTT
TRBJ1-2	TRBV19	NA	NA	CASSIGQRPNYGYTF	TGTGCCAGTAGTATCGGACAGAGACCCAACTATGGCTACACCTTC
TRBJ1-1	TRBV5-1	TRBD1	NA	CASNLQGGNTEAFF	TGCGCCAGCAATCTGCAGGGGGGAAACACTGAAGCTTTCTTT
TRBJ1-1	TRBV12-3/TRBV12-4	TRBD1	NA	CASRPRGLAEAFF	TGTGCCAGCAGACCCAGGGGGCTCGCTGAAGCTTTCTTT
TRBJ2-7	TRBV18	NA	NA	CASSSQGYEQYF	TGTGCCAGCTCAAGTCAGGGCTACGAGCAGTACTTC
TRBJ2-1	TRBV12-3/TRBV12-4	NA	NA	CASSRIGLQQFF	TGTGCCAGCAGTCGGATAGGACTTCAGCAGTTCTTC
TRBJ2-1	TRBV29-1	TRBD2	NA	CSVWLAGGAEQFF	TGCAGCGTTTGGCTAGCGGGAGGGGCTGAGCAGTTCTTC
TRBJ2-1	TRBV9	NA	NA	CASSVDLSSYNEQFF	TGTGCCAGCAGCGTAGACCTGAGCTCCTACAATGAGCAGTTCTTC
TRBJ2-1	TRBV5-1	TRBD1	NA	CASSLVGTGGSYEQFF	TGCGCCAGCAGCTTGGTGGGGACAGGGGGTAGCTATGAGCAGTTCTTC
TRBJ1-6	TRBV27	NA	NA	CASSPRSYNSPLHF	TGTGCCAGCAGCCCCCGGTCCTATAATTCACCCCTCCACTTT
TRBJ2-7	TRBV3-1/TRBV3-2	TRBD1	NA	CASSQGQGYEQYF	TGTGCCAGCAGCCAGGGACAGGGTTACGAGCAGTACTTC
TRBJ1-6	TRBV6-5	TRBD1	NA	CASSLGDRVNSPLHF	TGTGCCAGCAGTCTGGGGGACAGGGTTAATTCACCCCTCCACTTT
TRBJ2-2	TRBV5-1	NA	NA	CASSDRQAGELFF	TGCGCCAGCAGCGATCGTCAGGCCGGGGAGCTGTTTTTT
TRBJ1-5	TRBV24-1	TRBD1	NA	CATSASGQGGQPQHF	TGTGCCACCAGTGCCTCCGGACAGGGCGGCCAGCCCCAGCATTTT
TRBJ2-1	TRBV6-2/TRBV6-3	NA	NA	CASSYTRGFGRNEQFF	TGTGCCAGCAGTTACACGAGGGGGTTTGGGCGGAATGAGCAGTTCTTC
TRBJ2-1	TRBV5-6	TRBD2	NA	CASRPTSGIGQFF	TGTGCCAGCAGACCGACTAGCGGGATCGGGCAGTTCTTC
TRBJ1-4	TRBV20-1	TRBD1	NA	CSASVKGTGAEKLFF	TGCAGTGCTAGTGTTAAGGGGACAGGGGCTGAAAAACTGTTTTTT
TRBJ2-3	TRBV29-1	TRBD2	few	CSVETSGSTDTQYF	TGCAGCGTCGAAACTAGCGGCAGCACAGATACGCAGTATTTT
TRBJ2-3	TRBV19	NA	NA	CASSIGAGAADTQYF	TGTGCCAGTAGTATCGGTGCGGGGGCCGCAGATACGCAGTATTTT
TRBJ2-6	TRBV5-1	TRBD2	NA	CASSRRGRVSGANVLTF	TGCGCCAGCAGCCGTCGCGGGAGGGTCTCTGGGGCCAACGTCCTGACTTTC
TRBJ2-2	TRBV30	NA	NA	CAWKMDSGELFF	TGTGCCTGGAAAATGGACTCCGGGGAGCTGTTTTTT
TRBJ2-2	TRBV3-1/TRBV3-2	NA	NA	CASSQDSQQTAGELFF	TGTGCCAGCAGCCAAGATTCCCAACAGACAGCCGGGGAGCTGTTTTTT
TRBJ2-7	TRBV5-6	TRBD2	NA	CASSLRLAGGNYEQYF	TGTGCCAGCAGCCTCAGACTAGCGGGGGGAAACTACGAGCAGTACTTC
TRBJ2-7	TRBV14	NA	NA	CASSQDSSSSYEQYF	TGTGCCAGCAGCCAAGATTCATCCAGCTCCTACGAGCAGTACTTC
TRBJ2-7	TRBV19	TRBD2	NA	CASRISGTATYEQYF	TGTGCCAGTAGGATCAGCGGGACCGCAACCTACGAGCAGTACTTC
TRBJ2-5	TRBV5-1	TRBD1	NA	CASSLDGTGAETQYF	TGCGCCAGCAGCTTGGACGGGACAGGGGCGGAGACCCAGTACTTC
TRBJ2-2	TRBV7-9	TRBD2	NA	CASSLSAGANAGELFF	TGTGCCAGCAGCTTATCGGCGGGAGCGAACGCCGGGGAGCTGTTTTTT
TRBJ2-7	TRBV7-9	TRBD1	NA	CASSGGTGVHEQYF	TGTGCCAGCAGCGGGGGGACAGGGGTGCACGAGCAGTACTTC
TRBJ1-4	TRBV29-1	NA	NA	CSVGRAGEKLFF	TGCAGCGTTGGCAGGGCTGGTGAAAAACTGTTTTTT
TRBJ2-2	TRBV5-1	NA	NA	CASSLAGQRAGELFF	TGCGCCAGCAGCTTGGCCGGACAGAGAGCCGGGGAGCTGTTTTTT